This T cell receptor beta chain stems from a study of T cell responses to AZD1222 COVID-19 vaccine (dated by TCRdb to about 2021). Broadly, across the study: AZD1222 recipients with second doses at about 4 weeks or about 12 weeks were pooled, because spike-specific TCR depth and breadth did not differ between schedules. A total of 233 trial participants underwent TCR sequencing, of whom 200 to 220 received two doses of AZD1222 and about 26 received two doses of the MenACWY control vaccine. Trial participants were enrolled into age subgroups of 18-55, 56-69 and 70-plus years, which contained about 160, 30 and 59 TCR-sequenced participants, respectively. General conclusions and limits of the study: The whole spike protein was spanned by vaccine-associated CD4 TCRs, and dominant responses were seen in regions 160-218 and 743-854. In the small 56-69-year group, the increase in depth fell short of significance, most likely because of low power. Participants were mostly white British, with more females than males. The authors suggested clonal diversity may have been underestimated. Because no day 14 peak-response samples were available, the repertoires could be characterized only after the peak T cell response. Spike-specific TCR breadth and depth rose significantly after two AZD1222 doses compared with day 0 and with MenACWY recipients. Reportedly, almost half of the unique spike-specific TCRs recognized epitopes lying outside the regions that are mutated in the B.1.351 and B.1.1.7 variants. Conclusions about previously exposed vaccinees are limited because only six or seven AZD1222 recipients were SARS-CoV-2 seropositive at baseline.

The CDR3 regions of human TCRbeta chains were analyzed by immunosequencing. Under the source paper's analysis protocol: TCRs in the repertoires were matched against a reference library of SARS-CoV-2-specific TCRs that had been generated with the MIRA antigen-specificity platform. Breadth meant the fraction of unique TCRs that were SARS-CoV-2-associated, whereas depth meant the fraction of total T cells that were SARS-CoV-2-associated. Using the MIRA data, every spike-specific TCR was mapped to the spike region that the TCR reacted to and assigned to either a CD4 or a CD8 class. Log10-transformed breadth and depth values were compared by one-way ANOVA with Sidak's multiple comparisons tests. TCRdb provides this immuneACCESS table in a form limited to in-frame rearrangements. Some clones are lacking; in checked studies, under half of them reflect an unresolved V gene, and why the rest are absent is not known. V and J calls and clone size are given by that table; D and trimming were obtained from the DNA. The sample profile shows around 150,000 clones; 90% of them were found once. In total, the top ten clones hold approximately 1.8% of the sample.

Turning to this clone: This receptor's antigen is unknown. The record has no base qualities; no much larger clone is one base away.

V and J are truncated by 3 bases and 6 bases respectively, leaving an intervening sequence of 12 bases. Taken from the germline V gene, the CDR1 and CDR2 loops are LGHNT and FRNRAP. The CDR3 goes from the cysteine to the phenylalanine over 13 residues. Just the 39-base CDR3 DNA is kept, in frame starting at base 1. The time point label on this specimen signifies: baseline before first vaccination. Vaccinee samples were obtained from the UK trials COV001 and COV002, which included a single-blind randomized controlled phase 2/3 trial of AZD1222 (ChAdOx1 nCoV-19) in healthy adults. For TCRbeta chain sequencing, PBMC samples from trial participants were taken at day 0 and at day 28 after the second dose.

This clonotype was obtained from an adult in good health. Sequences were derived from peripheral blood, sampled on day 0 of AZD1222 vaccination. The rearrangement joined TRBV12-5 to TRBJ2-7, with a tentative D gene TRBD1 over 5 matching bases. The sequenced DNA: TGTGCTAGTGGTTTAAAGGGGCTAGGCGAGCAGTACTTC. Its protein is CASGLKGLGEQYF.